This T cell receptor (beta chain) was sequenced during a study of blood T cell repertoires in COVID-19. In the study overall: Nucleic acid was either cDNA or gDNA, and it came from T cells, B-cell-depleted T cells, or PBMCs.

The CDR3 has 12 amino acids. V lost 6 bases and J lost 7, with 12 bases in between. Germline V gene lookup returns CDR1 MNHEY and CDR2 SMNVEV (reference sequence). This study enrolled people aged 18 to 89 from around 26 US geographic areas. Categorization into cohorts depended on clinical history that participants reported. In the authors' methods: Amplified reference gene primers provided the basis for estimating nucleated cell counts. Libraries were prepared by immunoSEQ multiplex PCR; TCRdb keeps only in-frame clonotypes and omits some of them. Clonal size and the V and J genes are those of that table, whereas D and trimming came from the DNA. The sample includes 200,000 to 250,000 clones, around 85% seen only once; the top ten take about 1.3%.

The TCR comes from a woman in her thirties or forties with acute COVID-19. Sequencing was performed on PBMCs or T cells enriched from blood (not recorded which). The chain employs TRBV27 and TRBJ1-2; D is perhaps TRBD1 (6 bases). This CDR3 is CASSQQGTGYTF. CDR3 nucleotide sequence: TGTGCCAGCAGCCAACAGGGAACTGGCTACACCTTC.